The 29 T cell receptor beta chains given below trace back to one sample, sequenced in a study of control samples from healthy donors and cancer patients. Assay used: immunoSEQ multiplex PCR; TCRdb lists only in-frame clones, some missing. The sample carries some 89,000 clones, 86% recorded once. Sequencing was done on a sample of blood. All receptors derive from a man aged 25 to 40 in good health.

This chain uses TRBV5-4 with TRBJ2-2; perhaps TRBD2 as D (5 bases). Per the germline V gene, CDR1 is SGHNT and CDR2 is YYREEE (reference sequence). V was pared by 1 base and J by 1 base, with 5 bases between. The CDR3 is 14 residues long. CDR3 loop: CASSLRENTGELFF. Written as DNA, the CDR3 is TGTGCCAGCAGCTTGCGGGAGAACACCGGGGAGCTGTTTTTT.

The rearrangement uses TRBV29-1 and TRBJ2-3, with 16 bases identical to TRBD2. The CDR3 extends over 16 amino acids. V dropped 3 bases and J dropped 2; count of bases not matched to a gene: 2. The germline gives CDR1 SQVTM, CDR2 ANQGSEA. CDR3: CSVEGLAGGVTDTQYF. CDR3 bases: TGCAGCGTTGAGGGACTAGCGGGGGGGGTCACAGATACGCAGTATTTT.

This clone was picked up a small number of times. This chain connects TRBV3-1 (or the pseudogene TRBV3-2) to TRBJ2-5; 7 bases match TRBD1. V lost 4 bases and J lost 1; bases outside the gene matches: 9. The CDR3 runs 16 residues. Germline V gene data show CDR1 as LGHDT and CDR2 as YNNKEL (reference sequence). CDR3 sequence reads: CASSLLGQDLQETQYF. CDR3 coding DNA: TGTGCCAGCAGCCTGTTAGGACAGGACCTCCAAGAGACCCAGTACTTC.

The gene calls are TRBV5-6 and TRBJ2-7; D is possibly TRBD2 (6 bases). The germline gives CDR1 SGHDT, CDR2 YYEEEE. This CDR3 has 13 amino acids. V was cut by 1 base and J by 3 bases, with 8 bases left in between. CDR3 DNA sequence: TGTGCCAGCAGCTTGAACGGGGGCTACGAGCAGTACTTC. It translates to CASSLNGGYEQYF.

This clone was seen once. The chain couples TRBV18 to TRBJ2-5; TRBD1 might be the D (6 bases). Germline-derived CDR1 and CDR2 are KGHSH and LQKENI. Trimming took 3 bases from V and 8 from J, leaving 19 bases between them. CDR3 size: 15 residues. In DNA form, the CDR3 reads TGTGCCAGCTCACCCTTCGACCCTGAGGGGGAAACCCAGTACTTC. The encoded protein is CASSPFDPEGETQYF.

The chain has TRBV18 and TRBJ2-1, with 10 bases aligning to TRBD2. This CDR3 has 14 residues. The V gene's germline CDR1 is KGHSH and CDR2 LQKENI. V shed 5 bases and J 7 bases; nucleotides not matched to a gene: 5. The CDR3 nucleotides read TGTGCCAGCTCAGTTCGACTAGCGGGTAATGAGCAGTTCTTC. Encoded protein: CASSVRLAGNEQFF.

The V and J genes are TRBV10-3 and TRBJ1-2; no reliable D call. This CDR3 has 13 residues. With 0 bases removed from V and 7 bases from J, the gap between germline ends came to 9 bases. Per the germline V gene, CDR1 is ENHRY and CDR2 is SYGVKD. The CDR3 loop reads CAISESPGGGYTF. Written as DNA, the CDR3 is TGTGCCATCAGTGAGTCCCCAGGTGGTGGCTACACCTTC.

The chain links TRBV27 to TRBJ1-6; 9 bases match TRBD1. The CDR3 has 19 amino acids. V lost 1 base, J lost 8 bases, and 15 bases stayed unmatched. Germline V lookup: CDR1 MNHEY, CDR2 SMNVEV (reference sequence). CDR3 sequence (DNA): TGTGCCAGCAGTTTATTAACCCGAGTAACAGGGGGCATCGATTCACCCCTCCACTTT. This sequence encodes CASSLLTRVTGGIDSPLHF.

V usage is TRBV19 and J usage is TRBJ2-3; 7 positions agree with TRBD1. The ends lost 1 base at V and 3 bases at J; junction bases unmatched: 4. This CDR3 is built from 15 residues. Germline V gene lookup returns CDR1 LNHDA and CDR2 SQIVND (reference sequence). The CDR3 region has the DNA TGTGCCAGTAGTATAGTGGGGACAGAAACAGATACGCAGTATTTT. This gives the protein CASSIVGTETDTQYF.

The genes are TRBV7-2 and TRBJ1-2; 10 bases fit TRBD1. Germline V gene sequence: CDR1 SGHTA, CDR2 FQGNSA. V was pared by 5 bases and J by 7 bases, with 4 bases of the junction left unmatched. This CDR3 comprises 13 residues. The CDR3 region has the DNA TGTGCCAGCAGCGGGACAGGGGAGGGTGGCTACACCTTC. It translates to CASSGTGEGGYTF.

The gene calls are TRBV5-1 and TRBJ1-1; D gene uncertain. Germline V gene data show CDR1 as SGHRS and CDR2 as YFSETQ. The V end was cut by 5 bases, the J end by 0 bases, with 11 bases between. The CDR3 totals 14 residues. CDR3 sequence reads: CASRFIEMNTEAFF. CDR3 in DNA: TGCGCCAGCAGATTTATAGAGATGAACACTGAAGCTTTCTTT.

The chain joins TRBV7-2 to TRBJ2-5; no clear D. The V gene's germline CDR1 is SGHTA and CDR2 FQGNSA. V shed 2 bases and J shed 0 bases, with 7 bases lying between them. The CDR3 is 14 residues long. Here the CDR3 reads CASSLRYDQETQYF. The CDR3 DNA is TGTGCCAGCAGCTTACGGTATGACCAAGAGACCCAGTACTTC.

Details on this clone: The same CDR3 is also encoded by other DNA sequences in this sample. The chain joins TRBV6-4 to TRBJ1-1; D uncertain. The CDR3 has 14 amino acids. The germline V and J ends were trimmed by 0 bases and 4 bases, with 9 bases remaining between them. Germline CDR1 is MRHNA and CDR2 is SNTAGT. The CDR3 bases are TGTGCCAGCAGTGACTCGTCCCTCGGCACTGAAGCTTTCTTT. It encodes CASSDSSLGTEAFF.

The chain has TRBV7-9 and TRBJ1-1; unclear D gene. CDR1 SEHNR and CDR2 FQNEAQ come from the germline V gene (reference sequence). The length of the CDR3 is 15 residues. Trimming cost V 1 base and J 1 base, with 10 bases left between them. DNA of the CDR3: TGTGCCAGCAGCTTAGAGGGCGGGAAGAACACTGAAGCTTTCTTT. Translation: CASSLEGGKNTEAFF.

The chain links TRBV12-5 to TRBJ2-3, with 9 bases fitting TRBD2. Germline CDR1 reads LGHNT; CDR2 reads FRNRAP. With V trimmed by 8 bases and J by 5 bases, 17 bases remained unmatched. The CDR3 consists of 17 residues. CDR3 loop: CASISALLAGAGDTQYF. The DNA of the CDR3 is TGTGCTAGTATTTCCGCCCTATTAGCGGGGGCTGGAGATACGCAGTATTTT.

The rearrangement uses TRBV24-1 and TRBJ2-3, with 7 nucleotides matching TRBD2. V trimming: 4 bases; J trimming: 9 bases; junction bases outside the gene matches: 12. The CDR3 extends over 15 amino acids. Germline CDR1 KGHDR, CDR2 SFDVKD. The chain's CDR3 is CATSDYSRDYGTQYF. The CDR3 region has the DNA TGTGCCACCAGTGACTATAGCCGGGACTATGGGACGCAGTATTTT.

The rearrangement links TRBV5-1 to TRBJ2-3; possible D gene TRBD2, 6 bases. The germline V and J ends were trimmed by 2 bases and 4 bases, with 14 bases remaining between them. The germline CDR1 and CDR2 sequences are SGHRS and YFSETQ. This CDR3 has 15 amino acids. The CDR3 is CASSFYARGSDTQYF. DNA for the CDR3: TGCGCCAGCAGCTTTTATGCGCGGGGATCAGATACGCAGTATTTT.

The rearrangement joins TRBV24-1 to TRBJ1-6; D remains unclear. V was trimmed by 4 bases and J by 5 bases, leaving 8 bases between them. The CDR3 consists of 14 residues. Germline loops: CDR1 KGHDR, CDR2 SFDVKD. This CDR3 reads CATSDGRHNSPLHF. In nucleotides, the CDR3 is TGTGCCACCAGTGACGGACGTCATAATTCACCCCTCCACTTT.

The V and J genes are TRBV19 and TRBJ1-5; the match to TRBD1 covers 8 bases. Per germline, CDR1 LNHDA and CDR2 SQIVND (reference sequence). V shed 7 bases and J 3 bases; nucleotides not matched to a gene: 8. The CDR3 runs to 15 residues. The DNA of the CDR3 is TGTGCCAGTACCCTGGACAGGGCCACCAATCAGCCCCAGCATTTT. Translated, it gives CASTLDRATNQPQHF.

The V call is TRBV7-8, the J call TRBJ1-6; no clear D. The CDR3 runs to 12 residues. Trimming left V 6 bases short and J 4 bases short, with 4 bases between. Germline V gene sequence: CDR1 SGHVS, CDR2 FQNEAQ. CDR3 sequence: CASSPYNSPLHF. DNA of the CDR3: TGTGCCAGCAGTCCGTATAATTCACCCCTCCACTTT.

The V and J genes are TRBV18 and TRBJ1-2; TRBD1 is a possible D gene (6 bases). This CDR3 comprises 14 residues. V was pared by 0 bases and J by 4 bases, with 9 bases between. The germline V gene encodes CDR1 KGHSH and CDR2 LQKENI. The CDR3 DNA reads as TGTGCCAGCTCACCACCGGCGGGGGCCTATGGCTACACCTTC. Protein sequence: CASSPPAGAYGYTF.

The gene calls are TRBV25-1 and TRBJ2-1; D uncertain. This CDR3 comprises 12 residues. Germline V CDR1 and CDR2: MGHDK, SYGVNS. Trimming shortened V by 4 bases and J by 3 bases, and 4 bases separated the two germline ends. The CDR3 DNA sequence: TGTGCCAGCAGTGGGGGCTACAATGAGCAGTTCTTC. Protein product: CASSGGYNEQFF.

V usage is TRBV3-1 (or the pseudogene TRBV3-2) and J usage is TRBJ1-3; D gene unclear. V gave up 0 bases and J gave up 1 base, with 10 bases separating them. This CDR3 is built from 16 residues. Germline V gives CDR1 LGHDT, CDR2 YNNKEL (reference sequence). CDR3 sequence (DNA): TGTGCCAGCAGCCAAGATCACCGGGTGTCTGGAAACACCATATATTTT. It encodes CASSQDHRVSGNTIYF.

The chain employs TRBV5-1 and TRBJ1-1; TRBD1 is a possible D gene (6 bases). V lost 4 bases, J lost 4 bases, and 20 bases lay in between. CDR3 length: 16 amino acids. From germline, CDR1 is SGHRS and CDR2 YFSETQ. As DNA, the CDR3 is TGCGCCAGCAGCCCAAGACCGGGACACGACTTCACTGAAGCTTTCTTT. Translation gives CASSPRPGHDFTEAFF.

The chain is built from TRBV5-4 and TRBJ2-5, with 15 bases matching TRBD2. V was pared by 4 bases and J by 2 bases, with 3 bases of the junction left unmatched. There are 16 residues in the CDR3. Looked up from germline, CDR1 is SGHNT and CDR2 is YYREEE (reference sequence). DNA of the CDR3: TGTGCCAGCAGCGGGGGACTAGCGGGGGGACAAGAGACCCAGTACTTC. Amino acids: CASSGGLAGGQETQYF.

The chain is built from TRBV5-1 and TRBJ1-1; D is undetermined. Per germline, CDR1 SGHRS and CDR2 YFSETQ. This CDR3 is built from 15 residues. V shed 0 bases and J shed 1 base, with 10 bases lying between them. CDR3 DNA: TGCGCCAGCAGCTTGGGGCAGGCTTCGAACACTGAAGCTTTCTTT. Translating gives CASSLGQASNTEAFF. Based on the CDR3 plus reference TRBV5-1 and TRBJ1-1, the full variable domain is KAGVTQTPRYLIKTRGQQVTLSCSPISGHRSVSWYQQTPGQGLQFLFEYFSETQRNKGNFPGRFSGRQFSNSRSEMNVSTLELGDSALYLCASSLGQASNTEAFFGQGTRLTVV.

The V and J genes are TRBV5-4 and TRBJ2-5; D unresolved. The CDR3 runs 14 residues. V gave up 0 bases and J gave up 5 bases, with 11 bases separating them. The germline gives CDR1 SGHNT, CDR2 YYREEE (reference sequence). The CDR3 nucleotides are TGTGCCAGCAGCTTGGGGGTAGGCGTTGAGACCCAGTACTTC. As protein: CASSLGVGVETQYF.

The chain is built from TRBV6-5 and TRBJ2-6; TRBD1 aligns across 7 bases. V lost 5 bases to trimming and J lost 2 bases; unmatched junction nucleotides: 3. This CDR3 region has 15 residues. Germline CDR1 MNHEY, CDR2 SVGAGI. The CDR3 nucleotides are TGTGCCAGCAGTCAAACAGGGGCTGGGGCCAACGTCCTGACTTTC. Amino acid sequence: CASSQTGAGANVLTF.

The V gene is TRBV28, the J gene TRBJ1-4; D remains ambiguous. The CDR3 contains 13 residues. CDR1 MDHEN and CDR2 SYDVKM come from the germline V gene. Trimming left V 10 bases short and J 0 bases short, with 9 bases between. The CDR3 spells CAIRPSTNEKLFF. CDR3 coding DNA: TGTGCCATCCGACCTTCAACTAATGAAAAACTGTTTTTT.